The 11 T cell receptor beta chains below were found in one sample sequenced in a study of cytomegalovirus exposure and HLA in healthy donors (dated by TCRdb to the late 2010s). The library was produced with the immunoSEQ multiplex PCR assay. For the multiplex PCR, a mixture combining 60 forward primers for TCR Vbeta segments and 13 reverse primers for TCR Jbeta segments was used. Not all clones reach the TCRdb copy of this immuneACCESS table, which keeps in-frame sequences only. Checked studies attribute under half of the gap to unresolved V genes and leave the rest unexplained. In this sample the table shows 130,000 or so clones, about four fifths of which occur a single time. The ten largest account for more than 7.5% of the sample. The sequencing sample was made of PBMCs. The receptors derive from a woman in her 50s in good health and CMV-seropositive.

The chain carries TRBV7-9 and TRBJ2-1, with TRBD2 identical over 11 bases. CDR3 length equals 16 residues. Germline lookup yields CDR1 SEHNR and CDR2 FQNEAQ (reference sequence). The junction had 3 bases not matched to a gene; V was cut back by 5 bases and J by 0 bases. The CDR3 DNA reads TGTGCCAGCAGCGTGACTAGCGGGGCCTCCTACAATGAGCAGTTCTTC. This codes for CASSVTSGASYNEQFF.

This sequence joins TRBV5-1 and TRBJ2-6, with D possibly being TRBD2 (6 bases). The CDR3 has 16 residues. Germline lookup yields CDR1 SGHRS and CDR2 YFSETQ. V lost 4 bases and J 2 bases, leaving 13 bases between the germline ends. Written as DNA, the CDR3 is TGCGCCAGCAGCCCTGTTTCGGGAGCTGGGGCCAACGTCCTGACTTTC. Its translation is CASSPVSGAGANVLTF.

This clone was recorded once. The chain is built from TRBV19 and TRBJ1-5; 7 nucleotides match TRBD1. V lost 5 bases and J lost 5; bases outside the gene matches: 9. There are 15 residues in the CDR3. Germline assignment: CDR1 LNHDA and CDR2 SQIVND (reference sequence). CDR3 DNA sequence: TGTGCCAGTAGTGACCGGGGACAGCAAGATCAGCCCCAGCATTTT. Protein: CASSDRGQQDQPQHF.

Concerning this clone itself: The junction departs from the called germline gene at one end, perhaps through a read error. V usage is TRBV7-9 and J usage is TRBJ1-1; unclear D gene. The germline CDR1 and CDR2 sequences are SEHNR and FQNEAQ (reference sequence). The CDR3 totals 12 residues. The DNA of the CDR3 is TGTTCCAGCAGCTTAGACTGGACTGAAGCTTTCTTT. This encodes CSSSLDWTEAFF. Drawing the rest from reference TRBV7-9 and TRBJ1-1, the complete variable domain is DTGVSQNPRHKITKRGQNVTFRCDPISEHNRLYWYRQTLGQGPEFLTYFQNEAQLEKSRLLSDRFSAERPKGSFSTLEIQRTEQGDSAMYLCSSSLDWTEAFFGQGTRLTVV.

CDR3 sequence reads: CASSSDRDNEKLFF. The CDR3 nucleotides are TGTGCCAGCAGCTCGGACAGGGATAATGAAAAACTGTTTTTT. This chain joins TRBV7-9 and TRBJ1-4; TRBD1 matches 8 bases. From germline, CDR1 is SEHNR and CDR2 FQNEAQ (reference sequence). Unmatched junction bases numbered 2, after V lost 4 bases and J lost 4 bases. This CDR3 contains 14 residues. Complete variable domain (other parts from reference TRBV7-9 and TRBJ1-4): DTGVSQNPRHKITKRGQNVTFRCDPISEHNRLYWYRQTLGQGPEFLTYFQNEAQLEKSRLLSDRFSAERPKGSFSTLEIQRTEQGDSAMYLCASSSDRDNEKLFFGSGTQLSVL.

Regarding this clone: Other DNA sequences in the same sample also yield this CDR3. The CDR3 DNA reads as TGCGCCAGCAGCTTGGCCGGGACAGGACCGAATCAGCCCCAGCATTTT. It specifies CASSLAGTGPNQPQHF. The chain joins TRBV5-1 to TRBJ1-5, with TRBD1 matching over 8 bases. Germline assignment: CDR1 SGHRS and CDR2 YFSETQ. The CDR3 is 16 residues long. V lost 0 bases, J lost 4 bases, and 6 bases stayed unmatched.

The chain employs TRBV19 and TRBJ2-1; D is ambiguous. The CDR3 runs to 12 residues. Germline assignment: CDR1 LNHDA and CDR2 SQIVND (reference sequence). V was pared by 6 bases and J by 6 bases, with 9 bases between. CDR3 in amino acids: CASSNTINEQFF. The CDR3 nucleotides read TGTGCCAGTAGCAATACAATCAATGAGCAGTTCTTC.

The CDR3 spells CSVITGGNGGEQYF. In nucleotides, the CDR3 is TGCAGCGTGATTACAGGGGGCAACGGTGGGGAGCAGTACTTC. This rearrangement joins TRBV29-1 to TRBJ2-7; TRBD1 matches 9 bases. The ends lost 6 bases at V and 7 bases at J; junction bases unmatched: 13. The CDR3 runs 14 residues. Germline-derived CDR1 and CDR2 are SQVTM and ANQGSEA.

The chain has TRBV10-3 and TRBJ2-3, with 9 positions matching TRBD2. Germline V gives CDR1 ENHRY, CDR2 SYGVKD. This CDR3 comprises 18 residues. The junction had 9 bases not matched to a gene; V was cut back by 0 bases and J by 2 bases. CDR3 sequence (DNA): TGTGCCATCAGTGAGTCTACTAGCGGGCGCCGCCCCACAGATACGCAGTATTTT. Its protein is CAISESTSGRRPTDTQYF.

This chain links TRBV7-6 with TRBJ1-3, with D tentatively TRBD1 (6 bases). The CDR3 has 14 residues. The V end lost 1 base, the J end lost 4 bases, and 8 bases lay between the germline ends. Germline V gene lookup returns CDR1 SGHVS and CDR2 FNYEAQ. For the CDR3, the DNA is TGTGCCAGCAGCTTAGGGGGGCGCGGAAACACCATATATTTT. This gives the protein CASSLGGRGNTIYF.

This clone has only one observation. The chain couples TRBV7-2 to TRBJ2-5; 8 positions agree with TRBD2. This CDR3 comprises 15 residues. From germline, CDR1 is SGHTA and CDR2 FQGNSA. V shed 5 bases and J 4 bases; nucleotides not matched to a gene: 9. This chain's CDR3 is CASSHGTRARETQYF. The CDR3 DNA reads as TGTGCCAGCAGCCACGGGACTAGGGCCCGAGAGACCCAGTACTTC.